These T cell receptor beta chains were read from a single sample in a study of beta chain features in type 1 diabetes. Sequenced by immunoSEQ multiplex PCR; TCRdb stores in-frame clones only, minus some. Of 900,000 or so clones listed, about a sixth are singletons. The sample consisted of naive CD4+ T cells from blood. The receptor source for this set is a woman between 18 and 30 years old in good health. Both conserved end residues are part of each CDR3. Fields, in order: J gene, V gene, CDR3 protein.

J: TRBJ2-5
V: TRBV5-8
CDR3: CASSLVSSALQETQYF

J: TRBJ2-3
V: TRBV7-8
CDR3: CASSLVAGVTDTQYF

J: TRBJ2-1
V: TRBV7-9
CDR3: CASSPVSGSSYNEQFF

J: TRBJ2-2
V: TRBV5-4
CDR3: CASSLGLNTGELFF

J: TRBJ1-3
V: TRBV9
CDR3: CASSVGGTGPDTIYF

J: TRBJ2-5
V: TRBV7-9
CDR3: CASSLGGKTAQYF

J: TRBJ2-2
V: TRBV27
CDR3: CASTRRASTGELFF

J: TRBJ2-5
V: TRBV19
CDR3: CASSPGTAGRETQYF

J: TRBJ2-2
V: TRBV7-2
CDR3: CASSQSGGSVNTGELFF

J: TRBJ1-4
V: TRBV18
CDR3: CASSPSRAANEKLFF

J: TRBJ2-5
V: TRBV20-1
CDR3: CSATGSETQYF

J: TRBJ2-4
V: TRBV2
CDR3: CASSEASTRYLAKNIQYF

J: TRBJ1-2
V: TRBV19
CDR3: CASERTGFSYGYTF

J: TRBJ2-5
V: TRBV5-1
CDR3: CASSYVLAGQETQYF

J: TRBJ2-2
V: TRBV15
CDR3: CATSRDLAGELFF

J: TRBJ2-7
V: TRBV25-1
CDR3: CASSEYIVGRTYEQYF

J: TRBJ2-5
V: TRBV18
CDR3: CASSPNTGETQYF

J: TRBJ1-2
V: TRBV7-3
CDR3: CASSLGGQLDGYTF

J: TRBJ2-3
V: TRBV18
CDR3: CASSLKILTTDTQYF

J: TRBJ1-1
V: TRBV11-2
CDR3: CASTPLGPSEAFF

J: TRBJ2-1
V: TRBV28
CDR3: CASRNRDYGGLAVTSYNEQFF

J: TRBJ2-1
V: TRBV4-3
CDR3: CASSQSPGVANSYNEQFF

J: TRBJ1-5
V: TRBV19
CDR3: CASSIYYYDSNQPQHF

J: TRBJ2-7
V: TRBV25-1
CDR3: CAIVKTGLSYEQYF

J: TRBJ1-1
V: TRBV11-2
CDR3: CASTMRETTNTEAFF

J: TRBJ2-1
V: TRBV18
CDR3: CASSPSQGALYNEQFF

J: TRBJ2-1
V: TRBV7-9
CDR3: CASSQGDRQFF

J: TRBJ2-6
V: TRBV11-2
CDR3: CASSLERYPGANVLTF

J: TRBJ2-7
V: TRBV19
CDR3: CASSIEHSYEQYF

J: TRBJ2-5
V: TRBV18
CDR3: CASSLGSEETQYF

J: TRBJ2-1
V: TRBV19
CDR3: CASIIGNEQFF

J: TRBJ2-3
V: TRBV4-2
CDR3: CASRRTGVGTDTQYF

J: TRBJ2-7
V: TRBV7-2
CDR3: CASSLGGGRTYEQYF

J: TRBJ1-4
V: TRBV18
CDR3: CASSADRVNEKLFF

J: TRBJ2-5
V: TRBV25-1
CDR3: CASSVGGARRKETQYF

J: TRBJ1-5
V: TRBV6-6
CDR3: CASRTGIYSNQPQHF

J: TRBJ2-2
V: TRBV6-6
CDR3: CASCQQDTGELFF

J: TRBJ2-7
V: TRBV9
CDR3: CASSVGPYYEQYF

J: TRBJ2-7
V: TRBV28
CDR3: CASSLWAGGPSSYEQYF